Here is one T cell receptor beta chain with its context. Germline V gene sequence: CDR1 SGHVS, CDR2 FNYEAQ. Trimming shortened V by 0 bases and J by 2 bases, and 10 bases separated the two germline ends. The CDR3 covers 15 residues. This sample was taken from a study of T cell responses to AZD1222 COVID-19 vaccine. Produced via immunoSEQ multiplex PCR; TCRdb's table is partial and in-frame only. The sample has 100,000 to 150,000 clones, approximately 91% seen once. The sequenced sample was peripheral blood, obtained on day 0 of AZD1222 vaccination. This receptor was obtained from an adult in good health. V gene TRBV7-6 combines with J gene TRBJ1-1; the D is unclear. CDR3 region: CASSLATWGNTEAFF. CDR3 coding DNA: TGTGCCAGCAGCTTAGCGACCTGGGGAAACACTGAAGCTTTCTTT.